This T cell receptor beta chain was identified during a study of cytomegalovirus exposure and HLA in healthy donors. General study points: Presence/absence analyses supposed approximately even sequencing depth among donors.

The CDR3 is made up of 14 amino acids. V lost 7 bases and J lost 1; bases outside the gene matches: 6. CDR1 MGHDK and CDR2 SYGVNS come from the germline V gene. The PCR used 60 Vbeta and 13 Jbeta primers. TCRdb keeps only in-frame clones here, not all; method: immunoSEQ multiplex PCR. The sample lists more than 200,000 clones; around three quarters were seen once. Remarks on this clone: Its antigen is still unknown.

The source material was PBMCs. The origin of this receptor is a man aged 40-49 years in good health and CMV-seronegative. The chain has TRBV25-1 and TRBJ1-1, with 7 positions matching TRBD1. For the CDR3, the DNA is TGTGCCAGCACTCGGACAGGCTCGAACACTGAAGCTTTCTTT. It is translated as CASTRTGSNTEAFF.